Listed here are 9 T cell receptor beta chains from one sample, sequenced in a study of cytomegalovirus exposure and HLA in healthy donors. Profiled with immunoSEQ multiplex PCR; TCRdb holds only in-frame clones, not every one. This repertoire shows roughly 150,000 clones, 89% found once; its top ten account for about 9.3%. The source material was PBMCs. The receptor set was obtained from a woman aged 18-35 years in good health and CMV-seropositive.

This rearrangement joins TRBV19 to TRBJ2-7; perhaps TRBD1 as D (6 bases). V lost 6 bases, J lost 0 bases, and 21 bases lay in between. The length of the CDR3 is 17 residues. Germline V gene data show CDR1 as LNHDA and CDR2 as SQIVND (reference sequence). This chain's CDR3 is CASSRTTGFPSSYEQYF. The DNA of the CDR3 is TGTGCCAGTAGCCGTACCACAGGGTTCCCGAGCTCCTACGAGCAGTACTTC. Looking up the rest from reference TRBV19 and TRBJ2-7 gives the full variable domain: DGGITQSPKYLFRKEGQNVTLSCEQNLNHDAMYWYRQDPGQGLRLIYYSQIVNDFQKGDIAEGYSVSREKKESFPLTVTSAQKNPTAFYLCASSRTTGFPSSYEQYFGPGTRLTVT.

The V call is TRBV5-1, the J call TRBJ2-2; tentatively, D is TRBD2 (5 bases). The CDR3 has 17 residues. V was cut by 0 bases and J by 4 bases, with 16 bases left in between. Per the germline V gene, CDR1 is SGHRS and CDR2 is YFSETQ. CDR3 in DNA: TGCGCCAGCAGCTTGGTTGGAACGGGGATGGGCACCGGGGAGCTGTTTTTT. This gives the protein CASSLVGTGMGTGELFF.

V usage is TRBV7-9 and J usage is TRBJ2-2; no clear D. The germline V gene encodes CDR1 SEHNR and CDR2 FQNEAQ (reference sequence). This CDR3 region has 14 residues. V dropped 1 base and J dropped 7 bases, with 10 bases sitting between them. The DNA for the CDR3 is TGTGCCAGCAGCTTAGGTTACAAAAGCGGGGAGCTGTTTTTT. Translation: CASSLGYKSGELFF. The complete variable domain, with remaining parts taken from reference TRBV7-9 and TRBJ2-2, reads DTGVSQNPRHKITKRGQNVTFRCDPISEHNRLYWYRQTLGQGPEFLTYFQNEAQLEKSRLLSDRFSAERPKGSFSTLEIQRTEQGDSAMYLCASSLGYKSGELFFGEGSRLTVL.

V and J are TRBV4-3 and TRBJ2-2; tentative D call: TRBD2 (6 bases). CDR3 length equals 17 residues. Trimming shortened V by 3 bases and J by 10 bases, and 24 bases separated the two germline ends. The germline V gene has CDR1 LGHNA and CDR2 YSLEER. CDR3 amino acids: CASSHSFAGAGGAELFF. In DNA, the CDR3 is TGCGCCAGCAGCCATTCCTTCGCCGGGGCAGGCGGGGCGGAGCTGTTTTTT.

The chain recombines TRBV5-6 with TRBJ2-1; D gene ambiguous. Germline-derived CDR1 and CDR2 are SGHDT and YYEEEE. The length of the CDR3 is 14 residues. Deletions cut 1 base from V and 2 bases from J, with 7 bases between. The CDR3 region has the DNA TGTGCCAGCAGCTTGTTTGAGGCCTACAATGAGCAGTTCTTC. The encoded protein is CASSLFEAYNEQFF.

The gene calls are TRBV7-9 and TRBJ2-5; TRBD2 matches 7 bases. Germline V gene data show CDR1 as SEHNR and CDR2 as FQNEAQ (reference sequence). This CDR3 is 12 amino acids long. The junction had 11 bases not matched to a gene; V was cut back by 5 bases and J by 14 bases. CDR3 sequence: CASSGRLADRYF. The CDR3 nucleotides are TGTGCCAGCAGCGGGAGACTAGCCGATAGATACTTC.

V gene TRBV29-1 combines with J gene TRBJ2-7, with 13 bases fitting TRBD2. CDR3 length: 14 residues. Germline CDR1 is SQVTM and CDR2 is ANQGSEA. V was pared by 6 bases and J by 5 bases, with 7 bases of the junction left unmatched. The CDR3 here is CSVGGLAGTNEQYF. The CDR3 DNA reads TGCAGCGTCGGGGGACTAGCGGGAACCAACGAGCAGTACTTC.

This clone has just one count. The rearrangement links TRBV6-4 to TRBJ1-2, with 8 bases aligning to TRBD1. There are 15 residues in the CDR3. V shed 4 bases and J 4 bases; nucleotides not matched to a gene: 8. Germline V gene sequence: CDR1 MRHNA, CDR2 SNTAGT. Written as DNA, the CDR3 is TGTGCCAGCAGTGCACAGGGGGATTTTGGCTATGGCTACACCTTC. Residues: CASSAQGDFGYGYTF.

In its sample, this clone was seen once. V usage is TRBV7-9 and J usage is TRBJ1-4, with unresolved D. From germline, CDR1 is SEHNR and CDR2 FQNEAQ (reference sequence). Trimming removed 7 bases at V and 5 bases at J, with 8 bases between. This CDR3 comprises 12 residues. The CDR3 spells CASTRGNEKLFF. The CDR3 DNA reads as TGTGCCAGCACCAGAGGAAATGAAAAACTGTTTTTT.